This entry concerns a single T cell receptor beta chain. The assay was immunoSEQ multiplex PCR, and TCRdb's table has in-frame clones only and misses some. The table lists approximately 300,000 clones, around 87% of them singletons. The data originate from a study of blood T cell repertoires in COVID-19. Study overall: T cells, B-cell-depleted T cells, or PBMCs supplied cDNA or gDNA.

Individuals drawn from 20 to 30 US areas were about 18 to 90 years old. Two consecutive negative NP/OP PCR tests, clearance, or resolved symptoms defined Cohort 3 recovery. Germline CDR1 is SNHLY and CDR2 is FYNNEI. CDR3 length equals 13 residues. Deletions cut 4 bases from V and 8 bases from J, with 14 bases between. The chain has TRBV2 and TRBJ1-2; possibly TRBD1 for D (6 bases). The source of this sequence is a woman aged 30 to 39 who had recovered from COVID-19. Sequenced sample: PBMCs or T cells enriched from blood (not recorded which). This CDR3 reads CASSVITGRGYTF. CDR3 coding DNA: TGTGCCAGCAGTGTTATCACAGGGAGAGGCTACACCTTC.